This TCR beta chain appears in the sequencing data of a study of T-cell reconstitution after alpha-beta-depleted transplantation in children. Whole-study results and caveats: Alpha-beta T cells present about two months after transplant were reported to originate from several hundred expanded graft clones. Newly produced T cells mostly accounted for T-cell counts and diversity one year post-transplant.

This clonotype has a handful of counts. Its antigen is still unknown. Unique molecular identifiers were incorporated into the prepared TCRbeta library. TCRdb itself ran the PCR reads through MiXCR, one entry per CDR3 protein. The sample lists 700,000 to 950,000 distinct CDR3 sequences; around 17% were seen once. The germline gives CDR1 SGHRS, CDR2 YFSETQ. Trimming removed 2 bases from V and 0 bases from J; junction bases left unmatched: 14. The CDR3 runs 22 residues. This TCR derives from a male patient younger than 18 who had a stem cell transplant for acute lymphoblastic leukemia, so the T cells may come from the graft donor. The sequencing used PBMCs, mostly from graft donor cells, collected 360 days after TCRalphabeta/CD19-depleted stem cell transplant. This chain links TRBV5-1 with TRBJ2-2; 15 bases agree with TRBD2. CDR3 in DNA: TGCGCCAGCAGCTTCCTCGGGACTAGCGGGAGGCGAGACTCCGCGAACACCGGGGAGCTGTTTTTT. It codes for CASSFLGTSGRRDSANTGELFF.